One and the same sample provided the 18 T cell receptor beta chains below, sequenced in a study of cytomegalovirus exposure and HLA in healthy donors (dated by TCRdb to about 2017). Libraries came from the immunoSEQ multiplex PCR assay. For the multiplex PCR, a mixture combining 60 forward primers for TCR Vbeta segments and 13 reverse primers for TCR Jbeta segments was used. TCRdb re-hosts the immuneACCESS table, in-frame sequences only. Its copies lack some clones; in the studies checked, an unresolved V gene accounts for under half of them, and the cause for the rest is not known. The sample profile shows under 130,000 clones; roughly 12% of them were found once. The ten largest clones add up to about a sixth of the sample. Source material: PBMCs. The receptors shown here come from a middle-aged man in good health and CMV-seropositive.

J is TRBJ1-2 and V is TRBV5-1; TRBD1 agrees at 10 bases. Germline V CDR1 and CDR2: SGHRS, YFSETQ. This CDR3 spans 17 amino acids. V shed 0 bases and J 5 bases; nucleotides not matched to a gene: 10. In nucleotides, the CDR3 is TGCGCCAGCAGCTTGGGGACAGGGGGGAAGCCGTTTTATGGCTACACCTTC. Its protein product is CASSLGTGGKPFYGYTF.

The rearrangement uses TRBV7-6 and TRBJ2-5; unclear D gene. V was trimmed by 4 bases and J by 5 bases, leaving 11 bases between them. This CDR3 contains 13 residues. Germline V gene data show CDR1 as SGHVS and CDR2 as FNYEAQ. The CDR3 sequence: CASSSDISETQYF. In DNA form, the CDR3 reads TGTGCCAGCAGCTCAGACATCTCCGAGACCCAGTACTTC.

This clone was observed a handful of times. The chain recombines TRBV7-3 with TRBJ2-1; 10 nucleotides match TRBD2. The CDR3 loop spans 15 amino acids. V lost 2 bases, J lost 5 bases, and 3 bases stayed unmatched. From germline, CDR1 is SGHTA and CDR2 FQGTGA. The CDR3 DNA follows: TGTGCCAGCAGCTTATTTACTAGCGGGGACAATGAGCAGTTCTTC. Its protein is CASSLFTSGDNEQFF.

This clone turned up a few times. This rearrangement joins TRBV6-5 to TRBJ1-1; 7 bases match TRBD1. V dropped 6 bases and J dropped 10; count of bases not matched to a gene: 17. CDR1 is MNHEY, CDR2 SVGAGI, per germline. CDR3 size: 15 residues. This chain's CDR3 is CASSTRGQALPAAFF. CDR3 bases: TGTGCCAGCAGCACAAGAGGACAGGCGCTCCCGGCAGCTTTCTTT.

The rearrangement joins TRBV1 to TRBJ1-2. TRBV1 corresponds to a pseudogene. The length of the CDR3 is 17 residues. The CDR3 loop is CTSSQDPVHRLHYGYTF. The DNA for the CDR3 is TGCACCAGCAGCCAAGATCCCGTCCACAGACTACACTATGGCTACACCTTC.

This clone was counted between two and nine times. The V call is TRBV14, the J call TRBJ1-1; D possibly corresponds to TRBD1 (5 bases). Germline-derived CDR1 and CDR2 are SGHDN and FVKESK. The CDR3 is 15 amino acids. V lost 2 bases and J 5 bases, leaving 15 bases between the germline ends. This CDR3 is CASSQRSGGGTEAFF. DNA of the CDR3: TGTGCCAGCAGCCAAAGGAGTGGGGGGGGAACTGAAGCTTTCTTT.

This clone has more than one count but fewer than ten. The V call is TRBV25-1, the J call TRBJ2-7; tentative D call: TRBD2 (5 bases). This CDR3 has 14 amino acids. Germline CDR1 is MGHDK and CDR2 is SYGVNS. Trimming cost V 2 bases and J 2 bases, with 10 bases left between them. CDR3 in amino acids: CASSEQAVTYEQYF. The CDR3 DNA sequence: TGTGCCAGCAGTGAACAAGCGGTGACCTACGAGCAGTACTTC.

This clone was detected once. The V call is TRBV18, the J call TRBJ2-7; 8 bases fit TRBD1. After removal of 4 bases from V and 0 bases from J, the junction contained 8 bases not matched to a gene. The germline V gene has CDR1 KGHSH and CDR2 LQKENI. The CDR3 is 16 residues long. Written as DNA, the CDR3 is TGTGCCAGCTCACTCGGACAGGGTCTGAGCTCCTACGAGCAGTACTTC. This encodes CASSLGQGLSSYEQYF.

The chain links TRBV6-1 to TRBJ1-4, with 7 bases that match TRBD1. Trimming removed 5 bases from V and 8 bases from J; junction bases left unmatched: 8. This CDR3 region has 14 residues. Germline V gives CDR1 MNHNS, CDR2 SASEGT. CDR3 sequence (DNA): TGTGCCAGCAGTTCGGGACAGATGGAAGAAAAACTGTTTTTT. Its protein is CASSSGQMEEKLFF.

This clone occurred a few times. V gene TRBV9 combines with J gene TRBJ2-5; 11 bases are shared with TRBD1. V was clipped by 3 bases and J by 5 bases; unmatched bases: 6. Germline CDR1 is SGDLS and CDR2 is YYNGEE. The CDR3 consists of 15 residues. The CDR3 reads CASSDLGQGGETQYF. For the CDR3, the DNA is TGTGCCAGCAGCGATCTGGGACAGGGGGGGGAGACCCAGTACTTC.

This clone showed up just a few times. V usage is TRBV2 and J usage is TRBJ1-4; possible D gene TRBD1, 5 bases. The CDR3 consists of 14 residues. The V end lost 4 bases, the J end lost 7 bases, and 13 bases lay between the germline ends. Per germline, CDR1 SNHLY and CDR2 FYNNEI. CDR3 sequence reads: CASSAAQGGEKLFF. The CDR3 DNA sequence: TGTGCCAGCAGTGCGGCTCAGGGTGGTGAAAAACTGTTTTTT.

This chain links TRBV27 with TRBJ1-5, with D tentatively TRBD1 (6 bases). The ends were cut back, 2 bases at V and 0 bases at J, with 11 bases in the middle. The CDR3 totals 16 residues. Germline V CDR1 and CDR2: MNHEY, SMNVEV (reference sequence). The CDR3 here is CASSLLGHNSNQPQHF. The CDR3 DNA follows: TGTGCCAGCAGTTTACTGGGACACAATAGCAATCAGCCCCAGCATTTT.

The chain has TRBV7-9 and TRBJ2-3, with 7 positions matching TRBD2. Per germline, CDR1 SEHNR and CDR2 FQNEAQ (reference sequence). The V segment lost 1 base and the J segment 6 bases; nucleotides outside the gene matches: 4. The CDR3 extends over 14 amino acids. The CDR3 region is CASSLGGSADTQYF. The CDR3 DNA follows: TGTGCCAGCAGCTTAGGCGGGAGTGCGGATACGCAGTATTTT.

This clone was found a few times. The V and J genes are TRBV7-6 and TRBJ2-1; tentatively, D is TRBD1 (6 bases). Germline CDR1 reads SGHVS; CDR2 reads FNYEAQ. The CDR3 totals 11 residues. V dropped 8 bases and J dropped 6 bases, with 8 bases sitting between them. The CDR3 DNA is TGTGCCAGCCTCAGGGGCAATGAGCAGTTCTTC. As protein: CASLRGNEQFF.

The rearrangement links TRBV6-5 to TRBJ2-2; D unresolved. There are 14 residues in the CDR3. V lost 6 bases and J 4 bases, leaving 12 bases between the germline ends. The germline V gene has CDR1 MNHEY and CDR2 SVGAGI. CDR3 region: CASSPPSGTGELFF. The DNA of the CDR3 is TGTGCCAGCAGCCCCCCCTCGGGCACCGGGGAGCTGTTTTTT.

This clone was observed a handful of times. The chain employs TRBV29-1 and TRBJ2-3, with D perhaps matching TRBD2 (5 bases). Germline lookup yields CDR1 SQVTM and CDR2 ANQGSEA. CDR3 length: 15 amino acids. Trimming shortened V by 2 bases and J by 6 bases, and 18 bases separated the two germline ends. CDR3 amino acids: CSVEFPARTPDTQYF. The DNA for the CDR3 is TGCAGCGTTGAATTCCCGGCTAGGACTCCCGATACGCAGTATTTT.

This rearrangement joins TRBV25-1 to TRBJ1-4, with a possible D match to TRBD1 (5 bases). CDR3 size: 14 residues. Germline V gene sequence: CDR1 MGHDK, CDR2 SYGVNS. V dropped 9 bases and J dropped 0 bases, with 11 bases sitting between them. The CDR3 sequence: CASSSGTTNEKLFF. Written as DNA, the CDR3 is TGTGCCAGTTCCTCAGGGACAACTAATGAAAAACTGTTTTTT.

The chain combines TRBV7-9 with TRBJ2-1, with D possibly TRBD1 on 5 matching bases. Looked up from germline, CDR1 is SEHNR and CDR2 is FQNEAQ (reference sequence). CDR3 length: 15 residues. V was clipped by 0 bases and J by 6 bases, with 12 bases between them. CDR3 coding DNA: TGTGCCAGCAGCTTAGCGCTGGGGCAGCTCAATGAGCAGTTCTTC. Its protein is CASSLALGQLNEQFF. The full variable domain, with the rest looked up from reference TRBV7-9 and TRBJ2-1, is DTGVSQNPRHKITKRGQNVTFRCDPISEHNRLYWYRQTLGQGPEFLTYFQNEAQLEKSRLLSDRFSAERPKGSFSTLEIQRTEQGDSAMYLCASSLALGQLNEQFFGPGTRLTVL.